The sequence of this T cell receptor (beta chain) was determined in a study of blood T cells in healthy people across ages. The germline V and J ends were trimmed by 5 bases and 4 bases, with 11 bases remaining between them. Germline V gene lookup returns CDR1 SGHAT and CDR2 FQNNGV. The CDR3 loop spans 13 amino acids. PCR was performed a second time for about 7 to 11 cycles using a sample-barcoded 5' primer and a J-beta primer mix. CDR3-containing paired-end reads numbering at least 2.5 million came from each sample. TCRdb redid the calling of the 5' RACE reads with MiXCR, one entry per CDR3 protein. The sample carries 500,000 to 550,000 distinct CDR3 sequences, approximately 25% recorded once. Study observations and caveats: No one knew whether donors had CMV, which possibly confounded expanded clonotype changes. It was found that TCR beta diversity correlated strongly with the percentage of naive T cells.

Comments on this clonotype: Its antigen is not known.

These same data were also listed under a study on T cells of mothers and their children. That paper notes: No clone of persistent microchimeric T cells was detected.

The sequence derives from a boy younger than 18 in good health. The sequenced material came from blood. The chain employs TRBV11-2 and TRBJ2-5; D may correspond to TRBD1 or TRBD2 (5 bases each). This CDR3 is CASSATRGETQYF. The DNA for the CDR3 is TGTGCCAGCAGCGCAACTAGGGGAGAGACCCAGTACTTC.